One and the same sample provided the 5 T cell receptor beta chains below, sequenced in a study of CD8+ T cells in alopecia areata. After isolation, RNA underwent reverse transcription to generate cDNA as the sequencing template. Generated by immunoSEQ multiplex PCR, the TCRdb table keeps only in-frame clones and is missing some. The table shows roughly 120,000 clones, with about half occurring only once. The treatment denotes: oral pan-JAK inhibitor, 5-10 mg twice daily. The sequencing used CD4+ T cells sorted from blood, collected at week 4, from a patient treated with tofacitinib. These TCRs come from a human donor with alopecia areata.

CDR3 bases: TGTGCCAGCAGCTTAGTGGTAGGGCAGCCCCAGCATTTT. This encodes CASSLVVGQPQHF. This chain uses TRBV7-2 with TRBJ1-5; D remains ambiguous. The germline CDR1 and CDR2 sequences are SGHTA and FQGNSA. V was clipped by 1 base and J by 7 bases, with 8 bases between them. CDR3 length: 13 residues.

The rearrangement uses TRBV5-4 and TRBJ2-1; TRBD2 aligns across 10 bases. Germline CDR1 and CDR2: SGHNT and YYREEE (reference sequence). Germline trimming cut 5 bases from V and 7 bases from J; bases unmatched to any gene: 15. The CDR3 length is 17 residues. CDR3: CASRFPSLLAGNNEQFF. The CDR3 bases are TGTGCCAGCAGATTCCCGTCCCTACTAGCGGGGAATAATGAGCAGTTCTTC.

The chain is built from TRBV19 and TRBJ2-2, with TRBD1 matching 8 bases. Trimming at V came to 0 bases and at J to 1 base, leaving 4 bases not matched to a gene. CDR3 length: 17 residues. The germline V gene encodes CDR1 LNHDA and CDR2 SQIVND (reference sequence). CDR3 amino acids: CASSIDFGTGNTGELFF. CDR3 bases: TGTGCCAGTAGTATAGATTTCGGGACAGGGAACACCGGGGAGCTGTTTTTT.

The V gene is TRBV30, the J gene TRBJ2-3; weak D call: TRBD1 (5 bases). Per germline, CDR1 GTSNPN and CDR2 SVGIG (reference sequence). This CDR3 is built from 14 residues. V was cut by 0 bases and J by 3 bases, with 10 bases left in between. The CDR3 sequence: CAWSVRRETDTQYF. As DNA, the CDR3 is TGTGCCTGGAGTGTACGCAGGGAAACAGATACGCAGTATTTT.

In DNA, the CDR3 is TGCAGCGTTGGGGGGCAGGGGACTTCCAACTATGGCTACACCTTC. Protein product: CSVGGQGTSNYGYTF. This chain joins TRBV29-1 and TRBJ1-2; D perhaps matches TRBD1 (6 bases). There are 15 residues in the CDR3. With 4 bases removed from V and 2 bases from J, the gap between germline ends came to 17 bases. CDR1 and CDR2 from the germline V gene are SQVTM and ANQGSEA.